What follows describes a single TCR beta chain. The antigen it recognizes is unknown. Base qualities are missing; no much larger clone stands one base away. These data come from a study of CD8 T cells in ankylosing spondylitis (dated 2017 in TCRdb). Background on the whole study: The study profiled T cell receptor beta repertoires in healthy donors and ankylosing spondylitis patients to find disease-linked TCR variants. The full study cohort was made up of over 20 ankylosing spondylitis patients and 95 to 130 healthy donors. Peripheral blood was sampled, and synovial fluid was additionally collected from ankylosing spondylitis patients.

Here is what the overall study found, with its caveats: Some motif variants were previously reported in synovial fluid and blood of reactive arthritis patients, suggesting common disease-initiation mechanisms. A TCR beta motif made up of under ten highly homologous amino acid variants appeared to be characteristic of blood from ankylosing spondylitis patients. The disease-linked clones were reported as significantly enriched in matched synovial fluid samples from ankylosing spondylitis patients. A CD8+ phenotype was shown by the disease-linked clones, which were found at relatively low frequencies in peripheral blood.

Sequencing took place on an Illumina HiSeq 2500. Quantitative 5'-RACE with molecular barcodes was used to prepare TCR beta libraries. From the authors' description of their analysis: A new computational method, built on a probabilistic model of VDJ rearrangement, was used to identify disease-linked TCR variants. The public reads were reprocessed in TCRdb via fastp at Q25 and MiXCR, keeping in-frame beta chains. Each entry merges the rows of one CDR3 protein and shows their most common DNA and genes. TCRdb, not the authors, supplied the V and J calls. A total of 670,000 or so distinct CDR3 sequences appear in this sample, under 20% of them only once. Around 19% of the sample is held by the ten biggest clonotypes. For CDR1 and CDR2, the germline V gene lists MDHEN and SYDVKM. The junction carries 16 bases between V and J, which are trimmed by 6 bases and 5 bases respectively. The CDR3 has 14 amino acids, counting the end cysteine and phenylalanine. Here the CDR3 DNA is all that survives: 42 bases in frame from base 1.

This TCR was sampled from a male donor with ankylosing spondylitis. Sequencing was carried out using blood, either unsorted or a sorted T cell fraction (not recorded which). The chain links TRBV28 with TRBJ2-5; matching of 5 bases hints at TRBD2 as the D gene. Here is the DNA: TGTGCCAGCAGCCCCATGAGGGTTGTTGAGACCCAGTACTTC. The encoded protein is CASSPMRVVETQYF.